This T cell receptor (beta chain) appears in the sequencing data of a study of T cells after yellow fever vaccination. Broader study findings: Researchers cautioned that FACS-sorted repertoires could harbor abundant clonotypes contaminating from the bulk population.

This clonotype appeared many times. Germline V lookup: CDR1 MNHEY, CDR2 SMNVEV (reference sequence). With 10 bases clipped from V and 4 bases from J, the junction kept 7 bases outside the gene matches. This CDR3 region has 13 residues. TCRdb called the 5' RACE reads again in MiXCR, with one record for every CDR3 protein. Among 45,000 to 60,000 distinct CDR3 sequences listed, about 5.6% were seen once. This sequence joins TRBV27 and TRBJ2-7; TRBD1 aligns across 10 bases. The origin of this receptor is a man aged 18-30 years who received the YFV17D yellow fever vaccine. The specimen was PBMCs, either bulk or a sorted T-cell subset (CD4+, CD8+, memory, or dextramer-sorted; not recorded which), collected on the day of the yellow fever booster vaccination. CDR3 amino acids: CATRTGGRYEQYF. The CDR3 DNA reads as TGTGCCACGCGGACAGGGGGGAGATACGAGCAGTACTTC.